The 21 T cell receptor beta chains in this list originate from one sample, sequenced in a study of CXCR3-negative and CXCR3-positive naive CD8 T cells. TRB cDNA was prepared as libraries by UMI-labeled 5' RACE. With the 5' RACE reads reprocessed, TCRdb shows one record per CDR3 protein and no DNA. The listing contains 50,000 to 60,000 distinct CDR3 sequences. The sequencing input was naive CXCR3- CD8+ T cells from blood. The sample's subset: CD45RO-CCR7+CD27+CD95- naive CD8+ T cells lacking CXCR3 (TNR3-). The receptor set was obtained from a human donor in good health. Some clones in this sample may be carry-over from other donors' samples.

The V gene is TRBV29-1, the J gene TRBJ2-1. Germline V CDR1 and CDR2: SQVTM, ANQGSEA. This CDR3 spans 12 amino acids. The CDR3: CSVDPTYNEQFF.

The CDR3 loop reads CASHRTGGAGNSPLHF. The chain is built from TRBV21-1 and TRBJ1-6; TCRdb indicates TRBD1, and absent DNA this call remains unverified. TRBV21-1 is annotated as a pseudogene. CDR3 length equals 16 residues.

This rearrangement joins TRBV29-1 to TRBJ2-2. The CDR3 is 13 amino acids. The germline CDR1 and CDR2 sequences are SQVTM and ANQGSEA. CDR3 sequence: CSVVSVNTGELFF.

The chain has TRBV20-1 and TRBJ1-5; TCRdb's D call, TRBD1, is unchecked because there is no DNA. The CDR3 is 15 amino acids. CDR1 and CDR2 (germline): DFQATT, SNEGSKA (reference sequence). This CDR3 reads CSARDEDWGNQPQHF.

CDR3 region: CASSLLGRWGSSYNEQFF. The chain joins TRBV5-4 to TRBJ2-1. The length of the CDR3 is 18 residues. CDR1 and CDR2 (germline): SGHNT, YYREEE (reference sequence).

CDR3 in amino acids: CASSRGFTNEKLFF. The chain couples TRBV14 to TRBJ1-4; TCRdb's assignment of TRBD1 cannot be checked, as there is no DNA. Per the germline V gene, CDR1 is SGHDN and CDR2 is FVKESK. The length of the CDR3 is 14 residues.

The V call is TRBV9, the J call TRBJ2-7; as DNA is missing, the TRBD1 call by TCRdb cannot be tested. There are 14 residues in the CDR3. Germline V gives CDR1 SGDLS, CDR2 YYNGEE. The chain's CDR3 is CASSEGQDSYEQYF.

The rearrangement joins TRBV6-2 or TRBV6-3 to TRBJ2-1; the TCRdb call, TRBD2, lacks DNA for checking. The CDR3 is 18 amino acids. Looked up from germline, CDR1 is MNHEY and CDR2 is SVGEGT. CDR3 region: CASSYSNSAGGAYNEQLF.

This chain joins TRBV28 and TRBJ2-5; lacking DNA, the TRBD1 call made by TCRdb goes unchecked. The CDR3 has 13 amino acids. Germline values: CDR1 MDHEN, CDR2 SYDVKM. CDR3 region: CASTLWGAETQYF.

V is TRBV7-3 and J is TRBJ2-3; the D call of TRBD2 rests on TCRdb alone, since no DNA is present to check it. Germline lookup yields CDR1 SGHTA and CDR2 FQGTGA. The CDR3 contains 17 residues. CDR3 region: CASSLTGLAGVADTQYF.

CDR3: CSVRTVGSDTQYF. This rearrangement joins TRBV29-1 to TRBJ2-3; the TRBD1 assignment by TCRdb is unverifiable without DNA. This CDR3 has 13 amino acids. Per the germline V gene, CDR1 is SQVTM and CDR2 is ANQGSEA.

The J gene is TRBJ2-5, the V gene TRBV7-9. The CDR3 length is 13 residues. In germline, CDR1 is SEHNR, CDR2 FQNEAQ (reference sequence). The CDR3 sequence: CASSLTNQETQYF.

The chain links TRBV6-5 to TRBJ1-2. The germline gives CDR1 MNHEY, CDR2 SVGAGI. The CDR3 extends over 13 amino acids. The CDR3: CASSLGAFWGYTF.

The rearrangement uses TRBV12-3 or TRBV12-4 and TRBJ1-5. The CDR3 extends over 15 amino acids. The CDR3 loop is CASSRPWGEDQPQHF.

This CDR3 reads CASSHPRDRGSYEQYF. The V and J genes are TRBV7-9 and TRBJ2-7; TCRdb's D call of TRBD1 is untestable without DNA. Germline CDR1 and CDR2: SEHNR and FQNEAQ (reference sequence). The CDR3 contains 16 residues.

The CDR3 is CASSLDWSGNQPQHF. This chain links TRBV7-9 with TRBJ1-5. Per germline, CDR1 SEHNR and CDR2 FQNEAQ (reference sequence). The CDR3 spans 15 residues.

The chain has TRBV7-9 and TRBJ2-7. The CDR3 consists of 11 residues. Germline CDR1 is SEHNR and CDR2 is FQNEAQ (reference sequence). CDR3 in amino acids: CASSPQKEQYF.

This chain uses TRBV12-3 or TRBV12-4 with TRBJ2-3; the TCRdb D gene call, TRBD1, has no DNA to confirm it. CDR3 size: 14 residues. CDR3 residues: CASSLLGVADTQYF.

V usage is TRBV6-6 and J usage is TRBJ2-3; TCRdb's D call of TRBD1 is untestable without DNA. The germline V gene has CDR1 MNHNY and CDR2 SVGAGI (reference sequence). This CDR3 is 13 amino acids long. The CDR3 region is CASSLSGQDTQYF.

CDR3 sequence: CASSFSPGQGYEQYF. This sequence joins TRBV14 and TRBJ2-7; TCRdb's assignment of TRBD1 cannot be checked, as there is no DNA. The CDR3 consists of 15 residues. Germline CDR1 SGHDN, CDR2 FVKESK.

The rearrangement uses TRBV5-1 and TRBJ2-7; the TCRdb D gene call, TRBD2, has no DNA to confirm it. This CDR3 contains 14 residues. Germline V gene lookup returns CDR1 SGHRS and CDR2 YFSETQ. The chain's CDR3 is CASSPLTESYEQYF.